The clone carrying this T cell receptor beta chain was counted a single time. Participants were aged about 18 to 90 years, lived in 20 to 25 US areas, and enrolled virtually. The CDR3 is made up of 15 amino acids. Germline assignment: CDR1 SGHRS and CDR2 YFSETQ. Trimming removed 1 base from V and 1 base from J; junction bases left unmatched: 1. The sample belongs to a study of blood T cell repertoires in COVID-19. In the study overall: The United States, Italy and Spain provided the acute and convalescent COVID-19 samples. PBMCs, B-cell-depleted T cells, or T cells were the source of the cDNA or gDNA that made up the material.

How the authors handled the data: Reference gene primer amplification gave nucleated cell count estimates. Sequencing used immunoSEQ multiplex PCR; TCRdb keeps in-frame clones, though not all of them. V, J and clone size were drawn from that table, and D and trimming were deduced from the DNA. The sample lists hundreds of thousands of clones, approximately 80% occurring once. Sequencing was performed on PBMCs or T cells enriched from blood (not recorded which). J is TRBJ2-2 and V is TRBV5-1; the match to TRBD2 covers 7 bases. The receptor was isolated from a woman between 55 and 75 years old who had recovered from COVID-19. CDR3 residues: CASSLSGMNTGELFF. DNA of the CDR3: TGCGCCAGCAGCTTGAGCGGGATGAACACCGGGGAGCTGTTTTTT.